The 30 T cell receptor beta chains below were found in one sample sequenced in a study of blood T cell dynamics during melanoma immunotherapy. Noted time point: week 3, after first cycle of checkpoint inhibitor. Profiled with immunoSEQ multiplex PCR; TCRdb holds only in-frame clones, not every one. The sample includes under 9,500 clones, approximately 85% seen only once; the top ten take 3.6%. The starting material was blood, obtained from a patient treated with checkpoint blockade. The receptors originated from a human donor with melanoma.

The chain links TRBV11-2 to TRBJ2-7; D not certain. This CDR3 has 12 residues. Per the germline V gene, CDR1 is SGHAT and CDR2 is FQNNGV. Deletions cut 0 bases from V and 3 bases from J, with 3 bases between. The CDR3 coding sequence is TGTGCCAGCAGCTTAGATGTCTACGAGCAGTACTTC. Residues: CASSLDVYEQYF.

This chain connects TRBV13 to TRBJ1-1; weak D call: TRBD1 (6 bases). This CDR3 is built from 14 residues. Trimming shortened V by 0 bases and J by 8 bases, and 13 bases separated the two germline ends. CDR1 is PRHDT, CDR2 FYEKMQ, per germline (reference sequence). In DNA form, the CDR3 reads TGTGCCAGCAGCTTAGGGCAGCTGGGGGGCGAAGCTTTCTTT. Amino acid sequence: CASSLGQLGGEAFF. Full variable domain (rest looked up from reference TRBV13 and TRBJ1-1): AAGVIQSPRHLIKEKRETATLKCYPIPRHDTVYWYQQGPGQDPQFLISFYEKMQSDKGSIPDRFSAQQFSDYHSELNMSSLELGDSALYFCASSLGQLGGEAFFGQGTRLTVV.

This clone was found a few times. CDR3 bases: TGCGCCAGCAAGGAATCGGCCGCCGGGACCTACTATGGCTACACCTTC. It encodes CASKESAAGTYYGYTF. The rearrangement links TRBV5-1 to TRBJ1-2; possibly TRBD1 for D (5 bases). Germline lookup yields CDR1 SGHRS and CDR2 YFSETQ. The ends were cut back, 6 bases at V and 3 bases at J, with 21 bases in the middle. The CDR3 has 16 amino acids. The variable domain in full, with the rest retrieved from reference TRBV5-1 and TRBJ1-2, is KAGVTQTPRYLIKTRGQQVTLSCSPISGHRSVSWYQQTPGQGLQFLFEYFSETQRNKGNFPGRFSGRQFSNSRSEMNVSTLELGDSALYLCASKESAAGTYYGYTFGSGTRLTVV.

This chain uses TRBV7-9 with TRBJ2-7; D gene unclear. The germline V gene has CDR1 SEHNR and CDR2 FQNEAQ (reference sequence). The germline V and J ends were trimmed by 5 bases and 3 bases, with 8 bases remaining between them. The CDR3 contains 12 residues. The CDR3 protein is CASSRTNYEQYF. Here the CDR3 DNA reads TGTGCCAGCAGCCGTACGAACTACGAGCAGTACTTC.

V gene TRBV9 combines with J gene TRBJ2-5; the D gene is possibly TRBD2 (5 bases). The assigned J gene may be wrong: the sequence end matches TRBJ2-7 better. CDR3 length equals 14 residues. Germline V gene sequence: CDR1 SGDLS, CDR2 YYNGEE. The CDR3 spells CASSVSGVDYEQYF. CDR3 DNA sequence: TGTGCCAGCAGCGTCTCCGGGGTGGACTACGAGCAGTACTTC.

The chain couples TRBV7-9 to TRBJ1-4, with 11 bases matching TRBD1. The CDR3 consists of 17 residues. Germline V lookup: CDR1 SEHNR, CDR2 FQNEAQ (reference sequence). With V trimmed by 5 bases and J by 2 bases, 7 bases remained unmatched. The CDR3 reads CASSAGQGAFTNEKLFF. CDR3 DNA: TGTGCCAGCAGCGCCGGACAGGGGGCGTTTACTAATGAAAAACTGTTTTTT.

This clone was counted a single time. The rearrangement joins TRBV7-3 to TRBJ2-7; D ambiguous. The ends were cut back, 4 bases at V and 5 bases at J, with 18 bases in the middle. This CDR3 is 15 amino acids long. Germline V gene data show CDR1 as SGHTA and CDR2 as FQGTGA. CDR3 loop: CASSSNPAAFDEQYF. In DNA, the CDR3 is TGTGCCAGCAGCTCCAATCCGGCGGCGTTCGACGAGCAGTACTTC.

This clone is a singleton in its sample. The chain employs TRBV5-5 and TRBJ2-7; D might be TRBD1 (5 bases). Germline V lookup: CDR1 SGHKS, CDR2 YYEKEE (reference sequence). V lost 4 bases to trimming and J lost 0 bases, with 17 bases between them. CDR3 size: 16 residues. CDR3 DNA: TGTGCCAGCAGCCCACCCCAGGGAATCGCCTCCTACGAGCAGTACTTC. Protein: CASSPPQGIASYEQYF.

J is TRBJ1-3 and V is TRBV9, with D maybe TRBD1 (5 bases). Trimming took off 0 bases at V and 0 bases at J, with 10 bases between the two ends. This CDR3 spans 16 amino acids. Germline loops: CDR1 SGDLS, CDR2 YYNGEE. DNA of the CDR3: TGTGCCAGCAGCGTAGGAGACAGCTACTCTGGAAACACCATATATTTT. The encoded protein is CASSVGDSYSGNTIYF.

The chain combines TRBV19 with TRBJ2-7, with D unclear. From germline, CDR1 is LNHDA and CDR2 SQIVND (reference sequence). The V end was cut by 3 bases, the J end by 2 bases, with 8 bases between. The CDR3 runs to 13 residues. CDR3 loop: CASSIVYTYEQYF. The CDR3 DNA sequence: TGTGCCAGTAGTATTGTTTACACCTACGAGCAGTACTTC.

V usage is TRBV28 and J usage is TRBJ1-1; D not resolved. Germline CDR1 MDHEN, CDR2 SYDVKM. Trimming took off 3 bases at V and 1 base at J, with 6 bases between the two ends. The CDR3 runs to 13 residues. CDR3 loop: CASSLDGNTEAFF. CDR3 DNA: TGTGCCAGCAGTTTGGACGGGAACACTGAAGCTTTCTTT.

The V call is TRBV9, the J call TRBJ1-1; D gene unclear. Trimming removed 4 bases from V and 1 base from J, with 14 bases in between. The length of the CDR3 is 15 residues. In germline, CDR1 is SGDLS, CDR2 YYNGEE. In DNA form, the CDR3 reads TGTGCCAGCAGCCCAGTTGGGCTTCAGAACACTGAAGCTTTCTTT. It is translated as CASSPVGLQNTEAFF.

J is TRBJ1-1 and V is TRBV28, with D perhaps matching TRBD1 (6 bases). Germline lookup yields CDR1 MDHEN and CDR2 SYDVKM. Trimming removed 8 bases at V and 10 bases at J, with 17 bases between. There are 12 residues in the CDR3. DNA of the CDR3: TGTGCCAGCCGTTCACCACAGGACAGAGCTTTCTTT. It translates to CASRSPQDRAFF. Using reference TRBV28 and TRBJ1-1 for the parts outside the CDR3, the full variable domain is DVKVTQSSRYLVKRTGEKVFLECVQDMDHENMFWYRQDPGLGLRLIYFSYDVKMKEKGDIPEGYSVSREKKERFSLILESASTNQTSMYLCASRSPQDRAFFGQGTRLTVV.

This clone was recorded only once. V and J are TRBV28 and TRBJ2-7; D tentatively reads TRBD1 or TRBD2 (5 bases each). This CDR3 is 12 amino acids long. V dropped 2 bases and J dropped 3 bases, with 5 bases sitting between them. Germline V lookup: CDR1 MDHEN, CDR2 SYDVKM. The CDR3 here is CASSLGGYEQYF. The CDR3 region has the DNA TGTGCCAGCAGTTTAGGGGGCTACGAGCAGTACTTC.

The genes are TRBV7-9 and TRBJ2-7; D unresolved. The V and J ends lost 3 bases and 3 bases respectively, with 6 bases between them. The CDR3 contains 12 residues. The V gene's germline CDR1 is SEHNR and CDR2 FQNEAQ (reference sequence). The CDR3 sequence is CASSFTFYEQYF. In DNA form, the CDR3 reads TGTGCCAGCAGCTTTACGTTCTACGAGCAGTACTTC.

The chain combines TRBV2 with TRBJ1-2, with 8 bases that match TRBD1. Trimming removed 8 bases from V and 4 bases from J; junction bases left unmatched: 18. Germline-derived CDR1 and CDR2 are SNHLY and FYNNEI. The CDR3 totals 17 residues. CDR3 residues: CASSLDRGSSVGYGYTF. Written as DNA, the CDR3 is TGTGCCAGCTCCCTTGACAGGGGAAGTTCCGTGGGCTATGGCTACACCTTC.

The chain combines TRBV25-1 with TRBJ1-1; the D gene is possibly TRBD1 (5 bases). The CDR3 has 12 amino acids. The V end lost 2 bases, the J end lost 8 bases, and 9 bases lay between the germline ends. CDR1 and CDR2 from the germline V gene are MGHDK and SYGVNS. CDR3 sequence: CASSEGDWEAFF. Here the CDR3 DNA reads TGTGCCAGCAGTGAAGGGGACTGGGAAGCTTTCTTT.

The sample holds one count of this clone. The chain links TRBV6-1 to TRBJ2-7; D is perhaps TRBD2 (5 bases). The germline V and J ends were trimmed by 7 bases and 1 base, with 14 bases remaining between them. CDR3 length equals 14 residues. Per germline, CDR1 MNHNS and CDR2 SASEGT. Written as DNA, the CDR3 is TGTGCCAGCACCACCCTCCAGCGGTCCTACGAGCAGTACTTC. This sequence encodes CASTTLQRSYEQYF.

The J gene is TRBJ2-2, the V gene TRBV5-1, with D uncertain. Looked up from germline, CDR1 is SGHRS and CDR2 is YFSETQ. V was cut by 0 bases and J by 6 bases, with 6 bases left in between. CDR3 length equals 13 residues. CDR3 in amino acids: CASSLDGAGELFF. The CDR3, as DNA: TGCGCCAGCAGCTTGGATGGGGCCGGGGAGCTGTTTTTT.

The chain joins TRBV5-1 to TRBJ1-2, with 11 bases fitting TRBD1. Losses at the gene ends were 2 bases for V and 8 bases for J; bases not matched to a gene: 5. The germline V gene has CDR1 SGHRS and CDR2 YFSETQ. This CDR3 comprises 14 residues. The CDR3 region has the DNA TGCGCCAGCAGCTTCGGGACAGGGGGTAGCGGCTACACCTTC. Its protein is CASSFGTGGSGYTF.

V and J are TRBV7-8 and TRBJ1-1, with D unclear. This CDR3 region has 15 residues. Per the germline V gene, CDR1 is SGHVS and CDR2 is FQNEAQ. V was clipped by 6 bases and J by 0 bases, with 14 bases between them. CDR3 in DNA: TGTGCCAGCAGACCCTCTGGCGGGGTGAACACTGAAGCTTTCTTT. Its protein product is CASRPSGGVNTEAFF.

The J gene is TRBJ1-2, the V gene TRBV6-5; D is ambiguous. From germline, CDR1 is MNHEY and CDR2 SVGAGI. With 5 bases removed from V and 4 bases from J, the gap between germline ends came to 11 bases. The CDR3 has 13 amino acids. The CDR3 loop is CASSTPNRYGYTF. DNA for the CDR3: TGTGCCAGCAGTACGCCAAACCGCTATGGCTACACCTTC.

The V call is TRBV2, the J call TRBJ2-5; tentatively, D is TRBD1 (7 bases). Germline CDR1 and CDR2: SNHLY and FYNNEI. The length of the CDR3 is 12 residues. V lost 9 bases and J lost 3, with 11 bases in between. The CDR3 reads CASQGGEETQYF. The CDR3 nucleotides are TGTGCCAGTCAGGGGGGCGAAGAGACCCAGTACTTC.

V is TRBV11-2 and J is TRBJ2-7; tentative D call: TRBD1 (6 bases). The CDR3 is 15 residues long. Trimming took 4 bases from V and 5 from J, leaving 18 bases between them. Germline-derived CDR1 and CDR2 are SGHAT and FQNNGV. The CDR3 nucleotides are TGTGCCAGCAGCTCGTACAGGGCTAGAGCTCACGAGCAGTACTTC. Amino acids: CASSSYRARAHEQYF.

V and J are TRBV6-6 and TRBJ1-6; TRBD1 agrees at 7 bases. The length of the CDR3 is 15 residues. J was trimmed by 7 bases and V by 0 bases; bases with no gene match: 3. The V gene's germline CDR1 is MNHNY and CDR2 SVGAGI (reference sequence). CDR3 nucleotide sequence: TGTGCCAGCAGTTACTCGCGGGACAGCAATTCACCCCTCCACTTT. This sequence encodes CASSYSRDSNSPLHF.

The chain uses TRBV6-6 and TRBJ2-7; possible D gene TRBD2, 7 bases. CDR3 length: 13 amino acids. V was pared by 6 bases and J by 6 bases, with 15 bases between. Germline CDR1 MNHNY, CDR2 SVGAGI (reference sequence). The CDR3 protein is CASSRRGAGEQYF. In DNA form, the CDR3 reads TGTGCCAGCAGCCGACGGGGGGCCGGCGAGCAGTACTTC.

The chain carries TRBV14 and TRBJ2-5, with 7 bases identical to TRBD1. The V and J ends lost 6 bases and 1 base, in that order; junction bases with no gene match: 14. Germline CDR1 SGHDN, CDR2 FVKESK. The CDR3 spans 17 residues. The CDR3 coding sequence is TGTGCCAGCAGACAGGACAGGACTCAAGAGGGCCAAGAGACCCAGTACTTC. Translating it yields CASRQDRTQEGQETQYF.

The genes are TRBV5-4 and TRBJ2-7; D is perhaps TRBD1 (5 bases). Between the trimmed V and J ends, which lost 2 bases and 6 bases, there was a span of 18 bases. Per the germline V gene, CDR1 is SGHNT and CDR2 is YYREEE (reference sequence). The length of the CDR3 is 15 residues. The DNA of the CDR3 is TGTGCCAGCAGCTTAGGGTCCAGACAGATTGGCGAGCAGTACTTC. As protein: CASSLGSRQIGEQYF. The complete variable domain, with remaining parts taken from reference TRBV5-4 and TRBJ2-7, reads ETGVTQSPTHLIKTRGQQVTLRCSSQSGHNTVSWYQQALGQGPQFIFQYYREEENGRGNFPPRFSGLQFPNYSSELNVNALELDDSALYLCASSLGSRQIGEQYFGPGTRLTVT.

The J gene is TRBJ1-5, the V gene TRBV19; D uncertain. V was clipped by 5 bases and J by 2 bases, with 13 bases between them. This CDR3 is built from 15 residues. Germline lookup yields CDR1 LNHDA and CDR2 SQIVND (reference sequence). CDR3 protein: CASSPPVAGNQPQHF. CDR3 bases: TGTGCCAGTAGTCCCCCCGTTGCTGGCAATCAGCCCCAGCATTTT.

For the CDR3, the DNA is TGTGCCAGCAGTGGAGGACTAGCAAGCATTCAGTACTTC. Encoded protein: CASSGGLASIQYF. The chain couples TRBV6-5 to TRBJ2-4; 8 nucleotides line up with TRBD2. Germline V gives CDR1 MNHEY, CDR2 SVGAGI. This CDR3 has 13 residues. V trimming: 5 bases; J trimming: 9 bases; junction bases outside the gene matches: 6.